The rows below give T cell receptor beta chains drawn from one sample of a study of cytomegalovirus exposure and HLA in healthy donors. The assay was immunoSEQ multiplex PCR, and TCRdb's table has in-frame clones only and misses some. The table has about 72,000 clones, more than 75% seen once. The sample consisted of PBMCs. The receptors shown here come from a young man in good health and CMV-seronegative. The CDR3 runs from the conserved cysteine through the conserved F or W. D genes are given only for firm matches. The listing skips clone size in some rows; elsewhere it reads once, few, many or a size class.

j_gene: TRBJ1-2
abundance: -
d_gene: -
v_gene: TRBV9
CDR3aa: CASSTPTDTTNYGYTF
CDR3nt: TGTGCCAGCAGCACTCCGACCGACACCACTAACTATGGCTACACCTTC

j_gene: TRBJ2-5
abundance: once
d_gene: -
v_gene: TRBV5-1
CDR3aa: CASRAEGTQYF
CDR3nt: TGCGCCAGCAGGGCCGAGGGGACCCAGTACTTC

j_gene: TRBJ1-3
abundance: -
d_gene: -
v_gene: TRBV2
CDR3aa: CASRETGPGNTIYF
CDR3nt: TGTGCCAGCAGGGAGACAGGTCCTGGAAACACCATATATTTT

j_gene: TRBJ2-1
abundance: -
d_gene: TRBD2
v_gene: TRBV9
CDR3aa: CASSPRGTSYNEQFF
CDR3nt: TGTGCCAGCAGCCCGCGGGGGACCTCCTACAATGAGCAGTTCTTC

j_gene: TRBJ2-3
abundance: -
d_gene: -
v_gene: TRBV5-4
CDR3aa: CASSLGVAVPGSTDTQYF
CDR3nt: TGTGCCAGCAGCTTGGGAGTAGCGGTACCAGGGTCGACAGATACGCAGTATTTT

j_gene: TRBJ1-2
abundance: -
d_gene: TRBD1
v_gene: TRBV4-1
CDR3aa: CASSQDSGGNYGYTF
CDR3nt: TGCGCCAGCAGCCAAGACTCAGGGGGAAACTATGGCTACACCTTC

j_gene: TRBJ1-5
abundance: -
d_gene: TRBD1
v_gene: TRBV28
CDR3aa: CATLYGTVLQQPQHF
CDR3nt: TGTGCCACATTATACGGGACAGTATTACAGCAGCCCCAGCATTTT

j_gene: TRBJ1-4
abundance: -
d_gene: TRBD1
v_gene: TRBV5-1
CDR3aa: CASGQGAGLEKLFF
CDR3nt: TGCGCCAGCGGGCAGGGGGCAGGACTTGAAAAACTGTTTTTT

j_gene: TRBJ2-7
abundance: -
d_gene: -
v_gene: TRBV4-2
CDR3aa: CASSHTRAEPYEQYF
CDR3nt: TGTGCCAGCAGCCACACCCGTGCAGAACCCTACGAGCAGTACTTC

j_gene: TRBJ2-7
abundance: -
d_gene: TRBD2
v_gene: TRBV7-2
CDR3aa: CASSLLAGGVGGYF
CDR3nt: TGTGCCAGCAGCCTACTAGCGGGGGGAGTGGGGGGGTACTTC

j_gene: TRBJ2-1
abundance: few
d_gene: TRBD2
v_gene: TRBV6-4
CDR3aa: CASSISGGYDEQFF
CDR3nt: TGTGCCAGCAGTATAAGCGGGGGGTATGATGAGCAGTTCTTC

j_gene: TRBJ1-1
abundance: once
d_gene: -
v_gene: TRBV4-2
CDR3aa: CASSHVNTEAFF
CDR3nt: TGTGCCAGCAGCCACGTGAACACTGAAGCTTTCTTT

j_gene: TRBJ1-5
abundance: -
d_gene: TRBD1
v_gene: TRBV28
CDR3aa: CASTMGQRNQPQHF
CDR3nt: TGTGCCAGCACTATGGGACAGCGCAATCAGCCCCAGCATTTT

j_gene: TRBJ1-2
abundance: -
d_gene: TRBD1
v_gene: TRBV9
CDR3aa: CASSVGVRDRVYGYTF
CDR3nt: TGTGCCAGCAGCGTAGGGGTCCGGGACAGGGTCTATGGCTACACCTTC

j_gene: TRBJ2-1
abundance: -
d_gene: -
v_gene: TRBV11-1
CDR3aa: CASSFLAPYNEQFF
CDR3nt: TGTGCCAGCAGCTTCCTAGCCCCCTACAATGAGCAGTTCTTC

j_gene: TRBJ2-3
abundance: -
d_gene: TRBD2
v_gene: TRBV5-1
CDR3aa: CASTDWALAGGVSTDTQYF
CDR3nt: TGCGCCAGCACAGATTGGGCACTAGCGGGAGGGGTAAGCACAGATACGCAGTATTTT

j_gene: TRBJ2-3
abundance: -
d_gene: TRBD2
v_gene: TRBV7-3
CDR3aa: CASASREGDTQYF
CDR3nt: TGTGCCAGCGCTTCGCGGGAGGGAGATACGCAGTATTTT

j_gene: TRBJ2-5
abundance: -
d_gene: -
v_gene: TRBV28
CDR3aa: CASSSGEETQYF
CDR3nt: TGTGCCAGCAGTTCAGGGGAAGAGACCCAGTACTTC

j_gene: TRBJ1-2
abundance: -
d_gene: TRBD1
v_gene: TRBV5-1
CDR3aa: CASSLGYRGGHGYTF
CDR3nt: TGCGCCAGCAGCTTAGGTTACAGGGGTGGGCATGGCTACACCTTC

j_gene: TRBJ2-1
abundance: -
d_gene: -
v_gene: TRBV7-9
CDR3aa: CASSSSVYEQFF
CDR3nt: TGTGCCAGCAGCTCTAGCGTATATGAGCAGTTCTTC

j_gene: TRBJ1-2
abundance: -
d_gene: -
v_gene: TRBV5-6
CDR3aa: CASSLAESYYGYTF
CDR3nt: TGTGCCAGCAGCTTGGCAGAATCCTACTATGGCTACACCTTC

j_gene: TRBJ1-1
abundance: -
d_gene: -
v_gene: TRBV30
CDR3aa: CAWSAAPIMNTEAFF
CDR3nt: TGTGCCTGGAGTGCCGCTCCTATCATGAACACTGAAGCTTTCTTT

j_gene: TRBJ1-1
abundance: -
d_gene: -
v_gene: TRBV7-3
CDR3aa: CASSVSRGTEAFF
CDR3nt: TGTGCCAGCAGCGTCTCGCGGGGCACTGAAGCTTTCTTT

j_gene: TRBJ2-7
abundance: -
d_gene: TRBD1
v_gene: TRBV28
CDR3aa: CASRRTGDLYEQYF
CDR3nt: TGTGCCAGCAGGCGGACAGGGGACCTCTACGAGCAGTACTTC

j_gene: TRBJ2-6
abundance: -
d_gene: -
v_gene: TRBV7-2
CDR3aa: CASSSALFSGGHSGANVLTF
CDR3nt: TGTGCCAGCAGCTCAGCCCTCTTCTCTGGAGGCCACTCTGGGGCCAACGTCCTGACTTTC

j_gene: TRBJ2-1
abundance: -
d_gene: TRBD2
v_gene: TRBV27
CDR3aa: CASSRWTSGRVEFF
CDR3nt: TGTGCCAGCAGTCGCTGGACTAGCGGGAGGGTGGAGTTCTTC

j_gene: TRBJ1-1
abundance: -
d_gene: -
v_gene: TRBV18
CDR3aa: CASSMGRNPNTEAFF
CDR3nt: TGTGCCAGCTCAATGGGCCGGAACCCGAACACTGAAGCTTTCTTT

j_gene: TRBJ2-7
abundance: once
d_gene: TRBD1
v_gene: TRBV6-5
CDR3aa: CASMTGGPPYEQYF
CDR3nt: TGTGCCAGCATGACAGGGGGGCCTCCCTACGAGCAGTACTTC

j_gene: TRBJ1-2
abundance: -
d_gene: TRBD1
v_gene: TRBV7-2
CDR3aa: CASSRDRPLGGYGYTF
CDR3nt: TGTGCCAGCAGCCGGGACAGGCCCCTCGGGGGCTATGGCTACACCTTC

j_gene: TRBJ2-7
abundance: -
d_gene: TRBD2
v_gene: TRBV5-1
CDR3aa: CASSPRRLAGDGEQYF
CDR3nt: TGCGCCAGCAGCCCCCGACGCCTAGCGGGAGACGGGGAGCAGTACTTC

j_gene: TRBJ2-1
abundance: -
d_gene: TRBD2
v_gene: TRBV4-3
CDR3aa: CASSQDPKLAGGDSSYNEQFF
CDR3nt: TGCGCCAGCAGCCAAGATCCGAAGCTAGCGGGGGGCGATTCCTCCTACAATGAGCAGTTCTTC

j_gene: TRBJ2-7
abundance: once
d_gene: -
v_gene: TRBV7-9
CDR3aa: CASSLTIYEQYF
CDR3nt: TGTGCCAGCAGCCTGACTATCTACGAGCAGTACTTC

j_gene: TRBJ2-6
abundance: -
d_gene: TRBD2
v_gene: TRBV7-3
CDR3aa: CASSITRTSGGWSGANVLTF
CDR3nt: TGTGCCAGCAGCATAACGAGGACTAGCGGGGGCTGGTCTGGTGCCAACGTCCTGACTTTC

j_gene: TRBJ2-1
abundance: -
d_gene: TRBD2
v_gene: TRBV6-1
CDR3aa: CASSRISGGADEQFF
CDR3nt: TGTGCCAGCAGTCGCATTAGCGGGGGGGCCGATGAGCAGTTCTTC

j_gene: TRBJ2-2
abundance: -
d_gene: -
v_gene: TRBV9
CDR3aa: CASSVKQSTGELFF
CDR3nt: TGTGCCAGCAGCGTTAAACAGTCCACCGGGGAGCTGTTTTTT

j_gene: TRBJ2-7
abundance: -
d_gene: -
v_gene: TRBV5-4
CDR3aa: CASSPRDYNEQYF
CDR3nt: TGTGCCAGCAGCCCCAGGGATTACAACGAGCAGTACTTC

j_gene: TRBJ2-1
abundance: once
d_gene: TRBD1
v_gene: TRBV7-9
CDR3aa: CSSSSKTTGTGLYNEQFF
CDR3nt: TGTTCCAGCAGCTCAAAAACAACCGGGACAGGGCTCTACAATGAGCAGTTCTTC

j_gene: TRBJ1-1
abundance: once
d_gene: -
v_gene: TRBV30
CDR3aa: CAWSGVGGTEAFF
CDR3nt: TGTGCCTGGAGTGGGGTCGGGGGCACTGAAGCTTTCTTT

j_gene: TRBJ1-4
abundance: -
d_gene: -
v_gene: TRBV7-9
CDR3aa: CASNTQGLRTNEKLFF
CDR3nt: TGTGCCAGCAACACGCAGGGATTGAGGACTAATGAAAAACTGTTTTTT

j_gene: TRBJ1-5
abundance: few
d_gene: -
v_gene: TRBV6-1
CDR3aa: CASSEAPLSNQPQHF
CDR3nt: TGTGCCAGCAGTGAAGCGCCACTTAGCAATCAGCCCCAGCATTTT

j_gene: TRBJ2-4
abundance: -
d_gene: -
v_gene: TRBV13
CDR3aa: CASSSPDTLAKNIQYF
CDR3nt: TGTGCCAGCAGCTCCCCCGACACCTTAGCCAAAAACATTCAGTACTTC